Each of the 30 T cell receptor beta chains below was sequenced from the same sample in a study of T cell changes during pregnancy in multiple sclerosis (dated by TCRdb to 2018 to 2020). Receptor libraries were prepared by the immunoSEQ multiplex PCR assay. TCRdb re-hosts the immuneACCESS table, in-frame sequences only. Its copies lack some clones; in the studies checked, an unresolved V gene accounts for under half of them, and the cause for the rest is not known. Across this sample there are 35,000 to 40,000 clones, with about 89% seen only once. Of the sample, 0.35% to 0.45% falls within the top ten clones. Here the sequenced sample was CD4+ T cells from peripheral blood mononuclear cells, taken in the third trimester of pregnancy. Every receptor here comes from a female donor in good health, enrolled as a control in a pregnancy study.

The chain carries TRBV4-2 and TRBJ1-5, with D tentatively TRBD1 (6 bases). The germline CDR1 and CDR2 sequences are LGHNA and YNFKEQ. V was cut by 0 bases and J by 2 bases, with 14 bases left in between. The length of the CDR3 is 17 residues. This CDR3 reads CASSQEVRGAGNQPQHF. The CDR3 DNA follows: TGTGCCAGCAGCCAAGAAGTACGGGGGGCGGGCAATCAGCCCCAGCATTTT.

In its sample, this clone was seen a few times. The J gene is TRBJ2-7, the V gene TRBV7-8, with D possibly being TRBD2 (7 bases). Between the trimmed V and J ends, which lost 5 bases and 7 bases, there was a span of 18 bases. Germline CDR1 is SGHVS and CDR2 is FQNEAQ. This CDR3 has 14 residues. This CDR3 is CASSRLGGGMEQYF. The CDR3 DNA sequence: TGTGCCAGCAGCCGCTTGGGGGGGGGCATGGAGCAGTACTTC.

Written as DNA, the CDR3 is TGTGCCAGCTCACCCAAGATAACAGGGACATACATTCAGTACTTC. The encoded protein is CASSPKITGTYIQYF. This chain connects TRBV18 to TRBJ2-4, with D possibly TRBD1 on 6 matching bases. This CDR3 region has 15 residues. Trimming shortened V by 3 bases and J by 8 bases, and 17 bases separated the two germline ends. The germline V gene encodes CDR1 KGHSH and CDR2 LQKENI.

V usage is TRBV18 and J usage is TRBJ1-6; possible D gene TRBD1, 5 bases. The CDR3 spans 14 residues. CDR1 is KGHSH and CDR2 is LQKENI in the germline V gene. Deletions cut 5 bases from V and 8 bases from J, with 13 bases between. This CDR3 is CASSITGFDSPLHF. CDR3 sequence (DNA): TGTGCCAGCTCAATTACAGGCTTCGATTCACCCCTCCACTTT.

The rearrangement links TRBV11-2 to TRBJ2-3; no clear D gene. V shed 4 bases and J shed 6 bases, with 14 bases lying between them. Germline CDR1 SGHAT, CDR2 FQNNGV. This CDR3 is built from 14 residues. CDR3 coding DNA: TGTGCCAGCAGCTCCCTTTCTAGGTCGGATACGCAGTATTTT. Translated: CASSSLSRSDTQYF.

J is TRBJ2-7 and V is TRBV29-1, with a tentative D call TRBD1 (7 bases). V lost 4 bases, J lost 3 bases, and 10 bases lay in between. This CDR3 region has 12 residues. The germline V gene has CDR1 SQVTM and CDR2 ANQGSEA. The CDR3 spells CSVAGGLYEQYF. CDR3 sequence (DNA): TGCAGCGTTGCAGGGGGGCTCTACGAGCAGTACTTC.

The genes are TRBV5-1 and TRBJ2-2; 7 bases match TRBD2. CDR3 length: 16 residues. CDR1 SGHRS and CDR2 YFSETQ come from the germline V gene. V was pared by 2 bases and J by 1 base, with 5 bases of the junction left unmatched. The CDR3 region is CASSFRAGRNTGELFF. The CDR3 coding sequence is TGCGCCAGCAGCTTTAGAGCGGGACGGAACACCGGGGAGCTGTTTTTT.

The chain uses TRBV9 and TRBJ2-7; 11 nucleotides match TRBD1. CDR1 SGDLS and CDR2 YYNGEE come from the germline V gene. This CDR3 is 15 amino acids long. V was pared by 0 bases and J by 7 bases, with 6 bases of the junction left unmatched. CDR3 sequence reads: CASSVGSDRGHEQYF. DNA for the CDR3: TGTGCCAGCAGCGTAGGTTCGGACAGGGGGCATGAGCAGTACTTC.

The chain is built from TRBV27 and TRBJ2-7; perhaps TRBD2 as D (5 bases). Trimming took 5 bases from V and 3 from J, leaving 23 bases between them. Germline CDR1 is MNHEY and CDR2 is SMNVEV (reference sequence). The CDR3 has 17 amino acids. The CDR3 DNA is TGTGCCAGCAGTGACTTACTGGATCCAGAGGGTAGCTACGAGCAGTACTTC. It specifies CASSDLLDPEGSYEQYF.

As DNA, the CDR3 is TGTGCCAGCAGTTTAGCCCTGGGGGGCCAAGAGACCCAGTACTTC. Its protein product is CASSLALGGQETQYF. The chain uses TRBV28 and TRBJ2-5, with D maybe TRBD2 (6 bases). Trimming shortened V by 2 bases and J by 1 base, and 11 bases separated the two germline ends. Germline values: CDR1 MDHEN, CDR2 SYDVKM. CDR3 length: 15 amino acids.

The chain joins TRBV6-5 to TRBJ1-6; no reliable D call. From germline, CDR1 is MNHEY and CDR2 SVGAGI. The CDR3 has 15 amino acids. The ends were cut back, 0 bases at V and 8 bases at J, with 11 bases in the middle. The CDR3 nucleotides read TGTGCCAGCAGTTACTCGTGGAGAGGGTATTCACCCCTCCACTTT. Translation gives CASSYSWRGYSPLHF.

The chain couples TRBV6-1 to TRBJ1-3; 7 bases are a match to TRBD1. This CDR3 spans 15 amino acids. Germline values: CDR1 MNHNS, CDR2 SASEGT. V lost 5 bases, J lost 2 bases, and 6 bases stayed unmatched. In DNA, the CDR3 is TGTGCCAGCAGTCTCGACAGGGTTGCTGGAAACACCATATATTTT. Its translation: CASSLDRVAGNTIYF.

The chain combines TRBV2 with TRBJ1-1, with a possible D match to TRBD1 (5 bases). Germline values: CDR1 SNHLY, CDR2 FYNNEI. CDR3 length equals 16 residues. Deletions cut 10 bases from V and 1 base from J, with 22 bases between. CDR3 protein: CAIPFGGSKANTEAFF. CDR3 sequence (DNA): TGTGCCATCCCCTTCGGGGGGAGCAAGGCGAACACTGAAGCTTTCTTT.

The chain joins TRBV5-6 to TRBJ1-2; TRBD1 matches at 8 bases. With V trimmed by 2 bases and J by 3 bases, 15 bases remained unmatched. The CDR3 extends over 18 amino acids. The germline V gene encodes CDR1 SGHDT and CDR2 YYEEEE. CDR3 sequence reads: CASSFSPARGRADYGYTF. DNA for the CDR3: TGTGCCAGCAGCTTTTCCCCGGCCAGGGGGCGAGCGGACTATGGCTACACCTTC.

This clone was recorded only once. The chain employs TRBV30 and TRBJ1-5, with 9 bases identical to TRBD1. Germline values: CDR1 GTSNPN, CDR2 SVGIG (reference sequence). The length of the CDR3 is 19 residues. V shed 0 bases and J 2 bases; nucleotides not matched to a gene: 14. The CDR3, as DNA: TGTGCCTGGAGTGTAATGAATGGACAGGGGCTGATCGGCAATCAGCCCCAGCATTTT. Protein product: CAWSVMNGQGLIGNQPQHF. The whole variable domain, filled in from reference TRBV30 and TRBJ1-5, reads SQTIHQWPATLVQPVGSPLSLECTVEGTSNPNLYWYRQAAGRGLQLLFYSVGIGQISSEVPQNLSASRPQDRQFILSSKKLLLSDSGFYLCAWSVMNGQGLIGNQPQHFGDGTRLSIL.

The chain couples TRBV9 to TRBJ1-4; D uncertain. The CDR3 is 15 amino acids. The V end was cut by 4 bases, the J end by 0 bases, with 10 bases between. Germline-derived CDR1 and CDR2 are SGDLS and YYNGEE. DNA of the CDR3: TGTGCCAGCAGCATGGGCATTTCAACTAATGAAAAACTGTTTTTT. The encoded protein is CASSMGISTNEKLFF.

The genes are TRBV30 and TRBJ1-2; D perhaps matches TRBD1 (5 bases). V was pared by 7 bases and J by 0 bases, with 15 bases between. The V gene's germline CDR1 is GTSNPN and CDR2 SVGIG (reference sequence). The CDR3 is made up of 14 amino acids. In DNA form, the CDR3 reads TGTGCCTCTACAGGTCGCGGAGCTAACTATGGCTACACCTTC. Protein sequence: CASTGRGANYGYTF.

In its sample, this clone was seen once. CDR3 amino acids: CASSSQENTEAFF. The CDR3 bases are TGTGCCAGCAGTTCACAGGAGAACACTGAAGCTTTCTTT. V usage is TRBV7-2 and J usage is TRBJ1-1; maybe TRBD1 (5 bases). Trimming stripped 6 bases from V and 1 base from J, with 9 bases between. Germline assignment: CDR1 SGHTA and CDR2 FQGNSA. This CDR3 contains 13 residues.

The chain joins TRBV30 to TRBJ1-5, with 7 positions matching TRBD1. Germline V CDR1 and CDR2: GTSNPN, SVGIG (reference sequence). Germline trimming cut 2 bases from V and 2 bases from J; bases unmatched to any gene: 3. The CDR3 length is 14 residues. CDR3 sequence (DNA): TGTGCCTGGAGTCGTACAGGGGGCAATCAGCCCCAGCATTTT. Its translation: CAWSRTGGNQPQHF.

V gene TRBV5-1 combines with J gene TRBJ1-1; D gene unclear. Germline V gives CDR1 SGHRS, CDR2 YFSETQ. V lost 2 bases and J 0 bases, leaving 8 bases between the germline ends. The CDR3 is made up of 14 amino acids. The CDR3 loop reads CASSFGLMNTEAFF. For the CDR3, the DNA is TGCGCCAGCAGCTTCGGACTTATGAACACTGAAGCTTTCTTT.

The chain is built from TRBV4-1 and TRBJ1-2, with TRBD1 matching over 8 bases. CDR1 MGHRA and CDR2 YSYEKL come from the germline V gene. The CDR3 length is 15 residues. After removal of 4 bases from V and 7 bases from J, the junction contained 11 bases not matched to a gene. CDR3 in DNA: TGCGCCAGCAGCCGAGGGGCTCAGGGGGCGGCTGGCTACACCTTC. This translates into CASSRGAQGAAGYTF.

The gene calls are TRBV5-1 and TRBJ1-1, with TRBD1 identical over 7 bases. This CDR3 comprises 14 residues. The V segment lost 4 bases and the J segment 1 base; nucleotides outside the gene matches: 4. Germline assignment: CDR1 SGHRS and CDR2 YFSETQ. The CDR3: CASSMGQPNTEAFF. The DNA of the CDR3 is TGCGCCAGCAGCATGGGACAGCCGAACACTGAAGCTTTCTTT.

This clone was picked up one time. This rearrangement joins TRBV18 to TRBJ2-3; D gene ambiguous. Trimming pared 3 bases from V and 3 bases from J, leaving 7 bases between. This CDR3 is built from 13 residues. Looked up from germline, CDR1 is KGHSH and CDR2 is LQKENI. The CDR3 region is CASSPAVTDTQYF. For the CDR3, the DNA is TGTGCCAGCTCACCGGCTGTGACAGATACGCAGTATTTT. The variable domain in full, completed from reference TRBV18 and TRBJ2-3, reads NAGVMQNPRHLVRRRGQEARLRCSPMKGHSHVYWYRQLPEEGLKFMVYLQKENIIDESGMPKERFSAEFPKEGPSILRIQQVVRGDSAAYFCASSPAVTDTQYFGPGTRLTVL.

The chain employs TRBV7-9 and TRBJ2-1; 12 bases agree with TRBD2. The J segment lost 9 bases and the V segment lost 4 bases, leaving 10 bases of the junction unmatched. Germline CDR1 is SEHNR and CDR2 is FQNEAQ (reference sequence). The CDR3 is made up of 16 amino acids. CDR3 in amino acids: CASSSQRTSGVVEQFF. Here the CDR3 DNA reads TGTGCCAGCAGCTCCCAAAGGACTAGCGGGGTGGTTGAGCAGTTCTTC.

The rearrangement links TRBV7-8 to TRBJ1-4; D unresolved. The CDR3 is 15 amino acids. Trimming cost V 0 bases and J 8 bases, with 13 bases left between them. Germline loops: CDR1 SGHVS, CDR2 FQNEAQ. This chain's CDR3 is CASSLARQIEEKLFF. The DNA of the CDR3 is TGTGCCAGCAGCTTAGCGCGGCAGATAGAAGAAAAACTGTTTTTT.

The chain combines TRBV7-9 with TRBJ1-5; D is uncertain. Germline V gene sequence: CDR1 SEHNR, CDR2 FQNEAQ (reference sequence). Trimming left V 4 bases short and J 5 bases short, with 21 bases between. This CDR3 is 17 amino acids long. The CDR3 loop is CASSSFPLSLRDQPQHF. CDR3 DNA sequence: TGTGCCAGCAGCTCTTTCCCCTTAAGTTTACGAGATCAGCCCCAGCATTTT. The complete variable domain, with remaining parts taken from reference TRBV7-9 and TRBJ1-5, reads DTGVSQNPRHKITKRGQNVTFRCDPISEHNRLYWYRQTLGQGPEFLTYFQNEAQLEKSRLLSDRFSAERPKGSFSTLEIQRTEQGDSAMYLCASSSFPLSLRDQPQHFGDGTRLSIL.

The chain recombines TRBV4-2 with TRBJ2-2; D ambiguous. The CDR3 has 14 amino acids. The germline V gene has CDR1 LGHNA and CDR2 YNFKEQ. V lost 0 bases and J 5 bases, leaving 7 bases between the germline ends. Here the CDR3 reads CASSQEARTGELFF. In DNA, the CDR3 is TGTGCCAGCAGCCAAGAAGCACGGACCGGGGAGCTGTTTTTT.

The chain couples TRBV27 to TRBJ1-1; 7 nucleotides match TRBD1. The germline CDR1 and CDR2 sequences are MNHEY and SMNVEV (reference sequence). This CDR3 has 14 residues. J was trimmed by 1 base and V by 6 bases; bases with no gene match: 5. The CDR3 is CASRYRGSNTEAFF. In DNA, the CDR3 is TGTGCCAGCAGATACAGGGGATCGAACACTGAAGCTTTCTTT.

The chain is built from TRBV7-2 and TRBJ2-1; TRBD2 aligns across 15 bases. The germline V gene has CDR1 SGHTA and CDR2 FQGNSA. Unmatched junction bases numbered 11, after V lost 3 bases and J lost 8 bases. This CDR3 spans 18 amino acids. The CDR3 loop reads CASSLSRTSGGARDEQFF. The CDR3 DNA reads TGTGCCAGCAGCTTGAGCCGGACTAGCGGGGGGGCGAGGGATGAGCAGTTCTTC. The whole variable domain, remainder taken from reference TRBV7-2 and TRBJ2-1, is GAGVSQSPSNKVTEKGKDVELRCDPISGHTALYWYRQSLGQGLEFLIYFQGNSAPDKSGLPSDRFSAERTGGSVSTLTIQRTQQEDSAVYLCASSLSRTSGGARDEQFFGPGTRLTVL.

The chain has TRBV5-1 and TRBJ1-1; perhaps TRBD1 as D (5 bases). The V and J ends lost 0 bases and 5 bases respectively, with 14 bases between them. The CDR3 consists of 15 residues. CDR1 SGHRS and CDR2 YFSETQ come from the germline V gene. CDR3 in amino acids: CASSLDGGKSTEAFF. CDR3 bases: TGCGCCAGCAGCTTGGACGGGGGGAAGAGTACTGAAGCTTTCTTT.